This entry lists 15 T cell receptor beta chains sequenced from one sample in a study of T cell responses to AZD1222 COVID-19 vaccine. Profiling relied on immunoSEQ multiplex PCR, and the TCRdb table lists in-frame clones only, not all of them. The sample contains approximately 14,000 clones, roughly 80% of which appear only once. Sequencing was performed on peripheral blood, taken 28 days after the second AZD1222 dose. The receptors derive from an adult who received the AZD1222 COVID-19 vaccine.

The chain uses TRBV3-1 (or the pseudogene TRBV3-2) and TRBJ2-7; no clear D. V lost 3 bases to trimming and J lost 3 bases, with 6 bases between them. The CDR3 runs to 12 residues. CDR1 and CDR2 (germline): LGHDT, YNNKEL (reference sequence). The CDR3 DNA is TGTGCCAGCAGCCAGAATATCTACGAGCAGTACTTC. This encodes CASSQNIYEQYF.

The chain employs TRBV28 and TRBJ1-5; D is unclear. This CDR3 has 18 residues. From germline, CDR1 is MDHEN and CDR2 SYDVKM. V was cut by 5 bases and J by 5 bases, with 25 bases left in between. The CDR3 bases are TGTGCCAGCAGTCCATCCCCCGGGTTGGGGAGCGTGGATCAGCCCCAGCATTTT. Translating gives CASSPSPGLGSVDQPQHF.

The chain recombines TRBV12-3 or TRBV12-4 with TRBJ1-2; a possible D gene is TRBD1 (6 bases). Deletions cut 6 bases from V and 6 bases from J, with 11 bases between. The CDR3 loop spans 12 amino acids. CDR3 nucleotide sequence: TGTGCCAGCAGACAGGGTTACGATGGCTACACCTTC. It specifies CASRQGYDGYTF.

This chain connects TRBV2 to TRBJ1-5; D might be TRBD1 (5 bases). Trimming removed 9 bases from V and 2 bases from J, with 14 bases in between. The CDR3 is made up of 14 amino acids. Germline values: CDR1 SNHLY, CDR2 FYNNEI. The CDR3 DNA follows: TGTGCCAGTACCATTCAGGGTCGCAATCAGCCCCAGCATTTT. It codes for CASTIQGRNQPQHF.

The chain links TRBV7-2 to TRBJ1-5, with D possibly being TRBD1 (6 bases). Germline values: CDR1 SGHTA, CDR2 FQGNSA. The CDR3 loop spans 14 amino acids. The V and J ends lost 5 bases and 1 base respectively, with 9 bases between them. The CDR3 protein is CASSRGGSNQPQHF. The CDR3 nucleotides are TGTGCCAGCAGCCGTGGGGGCAGCAATCAGCCCCAGCATTTT. The variable domain in full, completed from reference TRBV7-2 and TRBJ1-5, reads GAGVSQSPSNKVTEKGKDVELRCDPISGHTALYWYRQSLGQGLEFLIYFQGNSAPDKSGLPSDRFSAERTGGSVSTLTIQRTQQEDSAVYLCASSRGGSNQPQHFGDGTRLSIL.

The rearrangement joins TRBV5-5 to TRBJ2-7; D gene uncertain. The CDR3 is 14 residues long. Looked up from germline, CDR1 is SGHKS and CDR2 is YYEKEE (reference sequence). V dropped 1 base and J dropped 2 bases, with 10 bases sitting between them. DNA of the CDR3: TGTGCCAGCAGCTTGCGCAGGCCACCCTACGAGCAGTACTTC. It codes for CASSLRRPPYEQYF.

The chain is built from TRBV4-2 and TRBJ2-3; D possibly corresponds to TRBD2 (6 bases). Germline V gives CDR1 LGHNA, CDR2 YNFKEQ. The CDR3 spans 13 residues. Trimming took off 7 bases at V and 1 base at J, with 9 bases between the two ends. CDR3 in amino acids: CASMGEGTDTQYF. Written as DNA, the CDR3 is TGTGCCAGCATGGGGGAGGGCACAGATACGCAGTATTTT.

V usage is TRBV5-1 and J usage is TRBJ2-2; a possible D gene is TRBD1 (5 bases). Germline-derived CDR1 and CDR2 are SGHRS and YFSETQ. There are 14 residues in the CDR3. V lost 1 base and J 5 bases, leaving 9 bases between the germline ends. CDR3 residues: CASSLLGETGELFF. In nucleotides, the CDR3 is TGCGCCAGCAGCTTGTTAGGGGAAACCGGGGAGCTGTTTTTT. The variable domain in full, completed from reference TRBV5-1 and TRBJ2-2, reads KAGVTQTPRYLIKTRGQQVTLSCSPISGHRSVSWYQQTPGQGLQFLFEYFSETQRNKGNFPGRFSGRQFSNSRSEMNVSTLELGDSALYLCASSLLGETGELFFGEGSRLTVL.

The V call is TRBV11-3, the J call TRBJ1-1; D might be TRBD1 (6 bases). Trimming removed 3 bases from V and 1 base from J, with 9 bases in between. The CDR3 contains 14 residues. Germline V gene data show CDR1 as SGHNT and CDR2 as YENEEA. The CDR3 sequence: CASSFSGENTEAFF. The CDR3 bases are TGTGCCAGCAGCTTTTCAGGGGAGAACACTGAAGCTTTCTTT.

CDR3 loop: CASSFGQGGRNTEAFF. In DNA, the CDR3 is TGTGCCAGCAGCTTTGGACAGGGGGGACGAAACACTGAAGCTTTCTTT. The chain couples TRBV14 to TRBJ1-1, with 10 bases that match TRBD1. CDR3 size: 16 residues. With V trimmed by 5 bases and J by 2 bases, 8 bases remained unmatched. Germline CDR1 and CDR2: SGHDN and FVKESK.

The chain joins TRBV10-3 to TRBJ1-2; D perhaps matches TRBD1 (5 bases). V gave up 6 bases and J gave up 8 bases, with 10 bases separating them. CDR1 ENHRY and CDR2 SYGVKD come from the germline V gene. The CDR3 consists of 11 residues. CDR3 region: CAIRGVVGYTF. The CDR3 DNA follows: TGTGCCATCAGGGGGGTAGTAGGCTACACCTTC.

Comments on this clone: Distinct nucleotide sequences in the sample also encode this CDR3. The chain has TRBV12-3 or TRBV12-4 and TRBJ2-7, with D uncertain. V dropped 0 bases and J dropped 1 base, with 4 bases sitting between them. This CDR3 region has 13 residues. The CDR3 sequence is CASSLAGSYEQYF. For the CDR3, the DNA is TGTGCCAGCAGTTTAGCAGGGTCCTACGAGCAGTACTTC.

This clone appeared a few times. V gene TRBV7-3 combines with J gene TRBJ2-4; D gene ambiguous. The V gene lost 4 bases and the J gene lost 8 bases, with 12 bases spanning the gap. The CDR3 consists of 13 residues. Germline V lookup: CDR1 SGHTA, CDR2 FQGTGA. The CDR3 region is CASSSTREDIQYF. CDR3 DNA sequence: TGTGCCAGCAGCTCCACAAGGGAAGACATTCAGTACTTC.

This clone has more than one count but fewer than ten. The chain combines TRBV6-5 with TRBJ1-1; D is ambiguous. The CDR3 runs 12 residues. Trimming removed 6 bases at V and 6 bases at J, with 11 bases between. The germline gives CDR1 MNHEY, CDR2 SVGAGI. The CDR3 DNA reads TGTGCCAGCAGAACGGGTGGCTCTGAAGCTTTCTTT. Its protein is CASRTGGSEAFF.

The rearrangement links TRBV12-3 or TRBV12-4 to TRBJ2-1, with 7 bases identical to TRBD1. V was pared by 3 bases and J by 4 bases, with 0 bases of the junction left unmatched. The CDR3 length is 13 residues. The CDR3 loop reads CASSLGQYNEQFF. The CDR3 DNA follows: TGTGCCAGCAGTTTGGGACAGTACAATGAGCAGTTCTTC.